The next 3 T cell receptor beta chains were all read from a single sample in a study of T cells in Graves' hyperthyroidism and ophthalmopathy. The TCR beta CDR3 regions underwent amplification using RNA transcripts as the source. TCR CDR3 underwent first-round RT-PCR with the HTBI primer set. TCRdb re-analysed the multiplex PCR reads in MiXCR, keeping a single row per CDR3 protein. The data contain 96,000 or so distinct CDR3 sequences, just over 50% of them singletons. Sequencing was carried out using blood. These receptors all come from a woman in her forties with Graves' hyperthyroidism.

In this sample, this clonotype turned up many times. The chain is built from TRBV7-2 and TRBJ2-3; possible D gene TRBD2, 5 bases. The CDR3 runs 14 residues. Per germline, CDR1 SGHTA and CDR2 FQGNSA. Trimming shortened V by 3 bases and J by 11 bases, and 18 bases separated the two germline ends. The CDR3 DNA reads TGTGCCAGCAGCTTTTCCGGGCGTACAGAGGGGCAGTATTTT. Encoded protein: CASSFSGRTEGQYF.

This clonotype was observed a handful of times. A much larger clonotype is one base distant, so this may be a read error. The J gene is TRBJ2-2, the V gene TRBV20-1; D is ambiguous. The germline V and J ends were trimmed by 7 bases and 3 bases, with 6 bases remaining between them. CDR1 DFQATT and CDR2 SNEGSKA come from the germline V gene (reference sequence). The CDR3 is 11 amino acids. CDR3 coding DNA: TGCAGTGGATTCGACACCGGGGAGCTGTTTTTT. The encoded protein is CSGFDTGELFF.

The chain links TRBV12-3 or TRBV12-4 to TRBJ1-6, with 7 bases fitting TRBD1. This CDR3 contains 14 residues. The V and J ends lost 5 bases and 9 bases, in that order; junction bases with no gene match: 7. In DNA, the CDR3 is TGTGCCAGCAGTCTCAGGGGGGGAGGTTCACCCCTCCACTTT. Protein sequence: CASSLRGGGSPLHF.